The entry below gives a single T cell receptor beta chain sequence along with its context. This sample is drawn from a study of blood T cell repertoires in COVID-19. Study in general: PBMCs, B-cell-depleted T cells, or T cells were the source of the cDNA or gDNA that made up the material.

Germline V CDR1 and CDR2: LGHNA, YSLEER. This CDR3 has 13 residues. The germline V and J ends were trimmed by 0 bases and 4 bases, with 4 bases remaining between them. Sequencing used immunoSEQ multiplex PCR; TCRdb keeps in-frame clones, though not all of them. The sample has 300,000 to 350,000 clones; around 90% are singletons. What was sequenced was peripheral blood. The TCR originated in a woman under 40 with COVID-19, enrolled during active disease. V gene TRBV4-3 combines with J gene TRBJ1-5; D not resolved. The CDR3 region is CASSQDRNQPQHF. CDR3 coding DNA: TGCGCCAGCAGCCAAGACCGTAATCAGCCCCAGCATTTT.